This passage covers 28 T cell receptor beta chains from one sample sequenced in a study of CD8+ T cells in alopecia areata. Combined cutaneous lymph node cells underwent sorting by CD4, CD8alpha, NKG2D, NKG2ACE and additional markers. It was cDNA, reverse transcribed from extracted RNA, that served as the sequencing template. Some clones are missing from TCRdb's copy, which holds only in-frame ones; the method was immunoSEQ multiplex PCR. This sample comprises 290,000 or so clones, none seen once only. The specimen sequenced was CD4+ T cells sorted from a lymph node. The origin of the receptors is a C3H/HeJ mouse with alopecia areata. The mouse strain carries the MHC haplotype H2-k.

This clone was seen a few times. Gene names follow the mouse nomenclature. The read ends 4 residues before the CDR3 terminus; that terminus is restored from the germline J gene. The J gene is TRBJ2-1, the V gene TRBV31; D is ambiguous. Between the trimmed V and J ends, which lost 0 bases and 2 bases, there was a span of 2 bases. Per germline, CDR1 GKSSPN and CDR2 SITVG. The CDR3 spans 12 residues. The CDR3 loop reads CAWSLDYAEQFF. Incomplete CDR3 DNA: TGTGCCTGGAGTCTTGACTATGCT.

This clone has just a few counts. Here the gene names and germline are mouse. The CDR3 end lies 4 residues beyond the end of the read and is filled in from the germline J gene. The chain combines TRBV1 with TRBJ2-5; a possible D gene is TRBD2 (6 bases). The CDR3 is 15 residues long. CDR1 is NSQYPW and CDR2 is LRSPGD in the germline V gene (reference sequence). This CDR3 is CTCSAAWGTKDTQYF. Incomplete CDR3 DNA: TGCACCTGCAGTGCAGCCTGGGGTACCAAAGAC.

This clone was counted a few times. Gene names and germline match the mouse. The read halts 4 residues ahead of the CDR3 end, with the missing end drawn from the germline J gene. The chain has TRBV13-1 and TRBJ2-3, with TRBD2 matching 11 bases. CDR3 size: 17 residues. Trimming removed 2 bases from V and 0 bases from J; junction bases left unmatched: 5. Germline assignment: CDR1 NSHNY and CDR2 SYGAGN. Incomplete CDR3 DNA: TGTGCCAGCAGTGACCACTGGGGGGGCGCGAGTGCAGAA. It specifies CASSDHWGGASAE. The whole CDR3 sequence is CASSDHWGGASAETLYF.

In its sample, this clone was seen a few times. Gene names and germline refer to mouse. The DNA read from the CDR3 is TGTGCCAGCGGTGATCGACAGCTAGAA. Translation gives CASGDRQLE. The entire CDR3 protein reads CASGDRQLETLYF. The chain uses TRBV13-2 and TRBJ2-3; a weak D match, TRBD1 (5 bases). The read ends 4 residues before the CDR3 terminus; that terminus is restored from the germline J gene. CDR1 is NNHNN and CDR2 is SYGAGS in the germline V gene (reference sequence). The CDR3 runs 13 residues.

Comments on this clone: All gene names here are mouse names. The same CDR3 is also encoded by other DNA sequences in this sample. CDR3 sequence reads: CASSQLGGYAEQFF. CDR3 bases read: TGTGCCAGCAGCCAACTGGGGGGATATGCT. This chain connects TRBV2 to TRBJ2-1, with 8 bases identical to TRBD2. The read is 4 residues too short to cover the CDR3 end, so that end is filled in from the germline J gene. The germline CDR1 and CDR2 sequences are LGHNA and YSYQKL. Trimming removed 2 bases from V and 4 bases from J; junction bases left unmatched: 1. The CDR3 loop spans 14 amino acids.

This clone occurred a few times. The listed genes are named as in mouse. The sample carries other DNA sequences with the same CDR3. CDR3 DNA, as far as it was read: TGTGCCTGGAGCCGTGACAGGACAAACACCGGG. Translation: CAWSRDRTNTG. From start to end, the CDR3 is CAWSRDRTNTGQLYF. This chain joins TRBV31 and TRBJ2-2; maybe TRBD1 (6 bases). The read stops 4 residues short of the end of the CDR3; the missing end is completed from the germline J gene. This CDR3 is 15 amino acids long. V was trimmed by 3 bases and J by 0 bases, leaving 11 bases between them. Germline V gives CDR1 GKSSPN, CDR2 SITVG. Complete variable domain (other parts from reference TRBV31 and TRBJ2-2): AQTIHQWPVAEIKAVGSPLSLGCTIKGKSSPNLYWYWQATGGTLQQLFYSITVGQVESVVQLNLSASRPKDDQFILSTEKLLLSHSGFYLCAWSRDRTNTGQLYFGEGSKLTVL.

This clone occurred a few times. Genes and germline are mouse. The CDR3 is cut off 4 residues early in the read; its end comes from the germline J gene. The V gene is TRBV5, the J gene TRBJ2-5; 7 nucleotides agree with TRBD1. The CDR3 length is 13 residues. Germline assignment: CDR1 LGHNA and CDR2 YNLKQL (reference sequence). The CDR3 bases that were read are TGTGCCAGCAGCCCGACAGGGACAGAC. Translated, it gives CASSPTGTD. The whole CDR3 protein reads CASSPTGTDTQYF.

This clone was seen more than once but under ten times. Gene labels here are mouse ones. The read comes to an end 4 residues before the CDR3 does, leaving the germline J gene to fill in the end. The chain recombines TRBV13-3 with TRBJ1-2; TRBD1 matches at 10 bases. The CDR3 consists of 14 residues. Germline V gene sequence: CDR1 NNHDY, CDR2 SYVADS. The CDR3 sequence is CASSPGQGHPDYTF. CDR3 bases read: TGTGCCAGCTCGCCGGGACAGGGGCACCCC.

There are a few counts of this clone. The listed genes are named as in mouse. The read is 4 residues too short to cover the CDR3 end, so that end is filled in from the germline J gene. The genes are TRBV19 and TRBJ1-1; D is perhaps TRBD1 (5 bases). Germline CDR1 is FNHDT and CDR2 is SITEND (reference sequence). This CDR3 is 12 amino acids long. V was pared by 5 bases and J by 4 bases, with 9 bases between. The sequenced part of the CDR3 DNA is TGTGCCAGCAGAACACAGGCCACA. Translation: CASRTQAT. The entire CDR3 reads CASRTQATEVFF.

This clone was found a few times. Any gene name here is a mouse gene name. From the germline J gene comes the end of the CDR3, since the read stops 4 residues before it. The chain combines TRBV13-3 with TRBJ2-4; 7 bases are a match to TRBD2. In germline, CDR1 is NNHDY, CDR2 SYVADS. The CDR3 spans 15 residues. The ends lost 5 bases at V and 0 bases at J; junction bases unmatched: 6. The CDR3 sequence: CASSVDWASQNTLYF. CDR3 bases read: TGTGCCAGCAGCGTTGACTGGGCTAGTCAAAAC.

Concerning this clone itself: Any gene name here is a mouse gene name. From the germline J gene comes the end of the CDR3, since the read stops 4 residues before it. The rearrangement uses TRBV14 and TRBJ2-5, with 12 nucleotides matching TRBD2. Germline assignment: CDR1 SGHDT and CDR2 FRDEAV. The CDR3 length is 14 residues. CDR3 loop: CASRTGGAGDTQYF. CDR3 DNA (partial): TGTGCCAGCAGGACTGGGGGGGCGGGGGAC.

This clone has only a few counts. Germline and genes here are mouse. The CDR3 is cut off 4 residues early in the read; its end comes from the germline J gene. This rearrangement joins TRBV13-3 to TRBJ2-3, with D tentatively TRBD1 (7 bases). V shed 7 bases and J shed 0 bases, with 18 bases lying between them. From germline, CDR1 is NNHDY and CDR2 SYVADS. This CDR3 comprises 16 residues. The sequenced part of the CDR3 DNA is TGTGCCAGCTGCAAAGGGGGCGCGATCAGTGCAGAA. Amino acids: CASCKGGAISAE. The full CDR3 reads CASCKGGAISAETLYF.

Notes on this clone: Gene names denote mouse genes. Read sequence stops 3 residues before the CDR3 end, and the germline J gene provides the missing end. V gene TRBV13-3 combines with J gene TRBJ1-6; a weak D match, TRBD1 (6 bases). TRBJ1-6 is filed as an ORF, its function uncertain. Trimming took off 5 bases at V and 5 bases at J, with 14 bases between the two ends. The CDR3 length is 15 residues. The germline gives CDR1 NNHDY, CDR2 SYVADS. Incomplete CDR3 DNA: TGTGCCAGCAGGGTTGGGACACAAAATAATTCGCCC. Its translation is CASRVGTQNNSP. The complete CDR3 protein is CASRVGTQNNSPLYF.

This clone has just a few counts. These gene names are mouse names. Read coverage stops 4 residues before the CDR3 terminus; the germline J gene supplies the remainder. Other nucleotide sequences in the sample specify the same CDR3. The chain joins TRBV1 to TRBJ1-1, with unresolved D. The germline V and J ends were trimmed by 1 base and 0 bases, with 6 bases remaining between them. This CDR3 region has 14 residues. Germline CDR1 and CDR2: NSQYPW and LRSPGD (reference sequence). The DNA read from the CDR3 is TGCACCTGCAGTGCAGGACAAACAAACACA. It encodes CTCSAGQTNT. The CDR3 in its entirety is CTCSAGQTNTEVFF.

Details on this clone: Genes and germline come from the mouse. The read ends 4 residues early relative to the CDR3; the germline J gene fills the gap. The chain carries TRBV1 and TRBJ1-2; tentative D call: TRBD1 (6 bases). V was trimmed by 0 bases and J by 0 bases, leaving 11 bases between them. This CDR3 is 16 amino acids long. Germline CDR1 is NSQYPW and CDR2 is LRSPGD (reference sequence). The CDR3 region is CTCSADLGHANSDYTF. CDR3 DNA (partial): TGCACCTGCAGTGCAGATCTGGGACATGCAAACTCC.

With respect to this clone: Gene names and germline match the mouse. The read stops 4 residues short of the end of the CDR3; the missing end is completed from the germline J gene. The rearrangement links TRBV19 to TRBJ2-3; 9 nucleotides match TRBD1. The CDR3 contains 12 residues. Germline lookup yields CDR1 FNHDT and CDR2 SITEND (reference sequence). J lost 2 bases, V lost 10 bases, and 2 bases had no gene match. The CDR3 sequence is CAEQGAAETLYF. The sequenced CDR3 bases are TGTGCCGAACAGGGGGCTGCAGAA.

This clone has a handful of counts. Germline and genes: mouse. The read ends 4 residues early relative to the CDR3; the germline J gene fills the gap. The chain combines TRBV5 with TRBJ2-1, with D hard to call. The CDR3 has 12 residues. CDR1 is LGHNA, CDR2 YNLKQL, per germline (reference sequence). Deletions cut 3 bases from V and 4 bases from J, with 4 bases between. CDR3: CASSQPYAEQFF. The part of the CDR3 DNA that was read is TGTGCCAGCAGCCAGCCATATGCT.

This clone was seen a handful of times. Gene names are mouse gene names. CDR3 DNA, as far as it was read: TGTGCCAGCGGTGGCAGGGAGGACTCC. Translated: CASGGREDS. The whole CDR3 sequence is CASGGREDSDYTF. The chain combines TRBV13-2 with TRBJ1-2; possibly TRBD1 for D (5 bases). The read stops 4 residues short of the end of the CDR3; the missing end is completed from the germline J gene. The germline V gene has CDR1 NNHNN and CDR2 SYGAGS (reference sequence). Trimming removed 3 bases from V and 3 bases from J, with 9 bases in between. This CDR3 is built from 13 residues.

This clone was seen only a few times. The genes are named according to mouse. Sequencing ends 4 residues short of the CDR3 end; the germline J gene provides the rest. This chain uses TRBV1 with TRBJ1-2, with 9 nucleotides matching TRBD1. Germline lookup yields CDR1 NSQYPW and CDR2 LRSPGD (reference sequence). The CDR3 loop spans 15 amino acids. V trimming: 4 bases; J trimming: 3 bases; junction bases outside the gene matches: 6. CDR3 amino acids: CTCSVQGARDSDYTF. The sequenced part of the CDR3 DNA is TGCACCTGCAGTGTACAGGGGGCAAGGGACTCC. Based on the CDR3 plus reference TRBV1 and TRBJ1-2, the full variable domain is VTLLEQNPRWRLVPRGQAVNLRCILKNSQYPWMSWYQQDLQKQLQWLFTLRSPGDKEVKSLPGADYLATRVTDTELRLQVANMSQGRTLYCTCSVQGARDSDYTFGSGTRLLVI.

This clone was picked up many times. Gene names denote mouse genes. CDR3 bases read: TGTGCTAGCAGTAGTTCGCGCTGGGGGTCTAGTGCAGAA. It encodes CASSSSRWGSSAE. The full CDR3 sequence reads CASSSSRWGSSAETLYF. The chain joins TRBV17 to TRBJ2-3, with TRBD2 matching 7 bases. The CDR3 extends 4 residues past the end of the read, so its final part is completed from the germline J gene. CDR1 MNHDT and CDR2 YYDKIL come from the germline V gene. J lost 0 bases, V lost 3 bases, and 9 bases had no gene match. CDR3 length: 17 residues.

In the case of this clone: The germline and genes are mouse ones. The read terminates 4 residues before the CDR3 end, so the remaining end is supplied by the germline J gene. J is TRBJ2-1 and V is TRBV19; 7 bases align to TRBD1. The germline gives CDR1 FNHDT, CDR2 SITEND (reference sequence). With V trimmed by 2 bases and J by 3 bases, 5 bases remained unmatched. The CDR3 totals 15 residues. The sequenced CDR3 bases are TGTGCCAGCAGTATGGGGACAGCCCTCTATGCT. It is translated as CASSMGTALYA. The full CDR3 protein reads CASSMGTALYAEQFF.

A word on this clone: Gene names refer to mouse genes. The CDR3 end is not reached by the read, which stops 4 residues before it; the germline J gene fills it in. The genes are TRBV31 and TRBJ2-2, with a possible D match to TRBD1 (5 bases). V was shortened by 0 bases and J by 4 bases, with 12 bases between the two germline ends. The CDR3 totals 15 residues. The germline V gene has CDR1 GKSSPN and CDR2 SITVG. Here the CDR3 reads CAWSLVGRVTGQLYF. The covered CDR3 bases are TGTGCCTGGAGTCTAGTGGGCAGGGTCACCGGG.

This clone was counted a few times. Gene names and germline match the mouse. Read sequence stops 4 residues before the CDR3 end, and the germline J gene provides the missing end. The genes are TRBV19 and TRBJ2-1; the match to TRBD1 covers 7 bases. Germline V gene data show CDR1 as FNHDT and CDR2 as SITEND (reference sequence). Losses at the gene ends were 5 bases for V and 2 bases for J; bases not matched to a gene: 7. This CDR3 is built from 15 residues. The covered CDR3 bases are TGTGCCAGCAGAAAACCGGGACAGTACTATGCT. Protein product: CASRKPGQYYA. The full CDR3 sequence reads CASRKPGQYYAEQFF.

This clone was found a few times. Gene and germline names: mouse. The read halts 4 residues ahead of the CDR3 end, with the missing end drawn from the germline J gene. J is TRBJ2-1 and V is TRBV19, with D perhaps TRBD1 (5 bases). V gave up 5 bases and J gave up 1 base, with 13 bases separating them. Germline V lookup: CDR1 FNHDT, CDR2 SITEND (reference sequence). The CDR3 is 15 amino acids. The chain's CDR3 is CASRPLAGNYAEQFF. The CDR3 bases that were read are TGTGCCAGCAGACCCCTGGCAGGGAACTATGCT.

This clone was counted only a few times. The genes and germline here are from mouse. CDR3 bases read: TGTGCCAGCAGTGGGGGACAGGGGGCGATTGCT. This codes for CASSGGQGAIA. The CDR3 in full is CASSGGQGAIAEQFF. The V call is TRBV13-1, the J call TRBJ2-1, with 12 bases that match TRBD1. The read ends 4 residues early relative to the CDR3; the germline J gene fills the gap. The CDR3 loop spans 15 amino acids. Germline V CDR1 and CDR2: NSHNY, SYGAGN. The V gene end was trimmed by 3 bases and the J gene end by 6 bases; junction bases not matched to a gene: 4.

Worth noting for this clone: These gene names are mouse names. The CDR3 end is not reached by the read, which stops 3 residues before it; the germline J gene fills it in. This rearrangement joins TRBV13-3 to TRBJ1-6; 7 nucleotides agree with TRBD1. TRBJ1-6 is noted as an ORF with a role that remains uncertain. V dropped 3 bases and J dropped 7; count of bases not matched to a gene: 4. Germline V CDR1 and CDR2: NNHDY, SYVADS. This CDR3 region has 14 residues. CDR3 loop: CASSVDRANSPLYF. The DNA read from the CDR3 is TGTGCCAGCAGTGTTGACAGGGCCAATTCGCCC.

This clone was seen only a few times. These gene names are mouse names. The read gets to within 4 residues of the CDR3 end, and the germline J gene fills in the rest. This same CDR3 is encoded by further DNA sequences in the sample. The rearrangement uses TRBV19 and TRBJ2-5, with 7 nucleotides matching TRBD1. The CDR3 is 14 residues long. Per germline, CDR1 FNHDT and CDR2 SITEND (reference sequence). V was pared by 1 base and J by 3 bases, with 2 bases of the junction left unmatched. CDR3 residues: CASSISRGQDTQYF. CDR3 DNA (partial): TGTGCCAGCAGTATAAGCAGGGGGCAAGAC.

With respect to this clone: Here the gene names and germline are mouse. The CDR3 end lies 4 residues beyond the end of the read and is filled in from the germline J gene. The chain employs TRBV13-1 and TRBJ1-2, with D possibly matching TRBD1 (6 bases). V shed 1 base and J shed 0 bases, with 10 bases lying between them. The germline V gene encodes CDR1 NSHNY and CDR2 SYGAGN. CDR3 length equals 15 residues. Partial CDR3 DNA: TGTGCCAGCAGTGATCGCGGGACAACAAACTCC. Its protein is CASSDRGTTNS. The CDR3 in its entirety is CASSDRGTTNSDYTF.